The rows below give T cell receptor beta chains drawn from one sample of a study of T cells in tumors after PD-1 blockade. TCRdb's copy holds only in-frame clones and misses some; the assay was immunoSEQ multiplex PCR. This sample has around 21,000 clones, with over 75% found just once. Sequencing used PBMCs, obtained after anti-PD-1 therapy. The receptor set was obtained from a human donor with advanced basal cell or squamous cell carcinoma (not recorded which). Both conserved end residues are part of each CDR3. The order of the fields is clone size, J gene, D gene, V gene, CDR3 DNA, CDR3 protein. A D gene is named only where the DNA matches it firmly. Rows give clone size only sometimes, using once, few, many, or a class for an expanded clone.

size: .
J: TRBJ2-1
D: .
V: TRBV2
DNA: TGTGCCAGCAGTGAAACGGGGGCCCCATACAATGAGCAGTTCTTC
CDR3: CASSETGAPYNEQFF

size: .
J: TRBJ1-5
D: TRBD1
V: TRBV19
DNA: TGTGCAACCTCAATGGCAGGGGGTCAGCCCCAGCATTTT
CDR3: CATSMAGGQPQHF

size: .
J: TRBJ2-1
D: .
V: TRBV28
DNA: TGTGCCAGCAGCCCAGAATACTACGGATCCTACAATGAGCAGTTCTTC
CDR3: CASSPEYYGSYNEQFF

size: .
J: TRBJ1-2
D: .
V: TRBV3-1/TRBV3-2
DNA: TGTGCCAGCAGCCAAGATCAGGGGATTCGGGATGGCTACACCTTC
CDR3: CASSQDQGIRDGYTF

size: .
J: TRBJ2-7
D: TRBD1
V: TRBV28
DNA: TGTGCCAGCAGGCCCGACAGGGGTCCCTACGAGCAGTACTTC
CDR3: CASRPDRGPYEQYF

size: .
J: TRBJ1-1
D: .
V: TRBV27
DNA: TGTGCCAGCTCTTTAGGAGCGAACACTGAAGCTTTCTTT
CDR3: CASSLGANTEAFF

size: .
J: TRBJ1-3
D: .
V: TRBV19
DNA: TGTGCCAGTAGTACACAGGGCTCTGGAAACACCATATATTTT
CDR3: CASSTQGSGNTIYF

size: .
J: TRBJ1-1
D: TRBD1
V: TRBV28
DNA: TGTGCCAGCAGTTCCGGGACAGGGGCTAACACTGAAGCTTTCTTT
CDR3: CASSSGTGANTEAFF

size: .
J: TRBJ1-5
D: .
V: TRBV24-1
DNA: TGTGCCACCAGTGATTTGGCTCAGCCCCAGCATTTT
CDR3: CATSDLAQPQHF

size: once
J: TRBJ2-3
D: TRBD2
V: TRBV7-3
DNA: TGTGCCAGCAGCTCCCGGACTAGCGGGGGACTGGGTACGCAGTATTTT
CDR3: CASSSRTSGGLGTQYF

size: .
J: TRBJ2-1
D: .
V: TRBV19
DNA: TGTGCCAGCCAAATGGGGCCTTACAATGAGCAGTTCTTC
CDR3: CASQMGPYNEQFF